This T cell receptor beta chain was captured by sequencing in a study of cytomegalovirus exposure and HLA in healthy donors (dated by TCRdb to 2016 to 2017). With regard to the full study: According to an earlier analysis of several hundred of the donors, 150 million to 200 million T cells yielded 100 million or so unique TCR beta sequences and around 280 Gb of sequence data. Approximately 310 gigabases of sequencing data and approximately 93 million unique TCR sequences were included in an early release covering about 700 HLA-typed donors. Among the approximately 400 genotyped donors, under 90% belonged to the genetic ancestry cluster associated with self-reported Caucasian donors. The study aimed to test whether cataloging public T cell receptors could reveal signatures of past pathogen exposure. The study used immunosequencing to profile the T cell repertoires of approximately 640 subjects and linked those repertoires to cytomegalovirus serostatus. Along with the approximately 700-subject first cohort, a separate validation cohort of approximately 110 different subjects was used. To predict cytomegalovirus infection status, the study combined high-throughput TCR immunosequencing, statistical association of individual TCRs with disease status, and machine learning. In a later analysis, previously published TCR beta repertoires from 666 donors were re-analyzed and high-resolution HLA genotyping was added so that TCR occurrence patterns could be studied. The later analysis used no new phenotypic data to find candidate immune exposures, relying instead on TCR beta sequences and their occurrence across donors. To decide whether each TCR beta V gene segment behaved as functional or pseudogenic, an earlier analysis of some 540 of the donors relied on high-throughput TCR beta sequencing. Donor age, sex, ethnicity and CMV serostatus were compiled together with the repertoire data. A later genetic analysis used genome-wide SNP genotypes for about three fifths of the roughly 700 donors, treating that subset as a discovery cohort. All discovery cohort repertoires had been generated using a single sequencing platform. HLA typing included class I and class II loci at four-digit resolution. The number of donors typed differed by locus, with roughly 629-640 for A, B, C, DRB1 and DQB1, 522 for DQA1, under 610 for DPA1, and some 440 for DPB1. About five DR-DQ haplotypes were treated as single units for association and clustering because of strong linkage in the cohort. Among a few hundred genotyped donors of the cohort, an average of about 240,000 unique TCR beta nucleotide sequences were sequenced per donor, roughly 18% of them non-productive.

The cohort consisted of 666 healthy bone marrow donors. At the time of sampling, all cohort members were nominally healthy, though unrecorded immune exposures were likely present. The donor tested CMV seronegative, placing the donor among the 350 or so seronegative members of the cohort. A peripheral blood sample was provided by each donor, and peripheral blood mononuclear cells were used for TCR beta sequencing. The Qiagen DNeasy Blood Extraction Kit was used to extract genomic DNA from the blood cell samples. The germline V gene supplies CDR1 SGHDN and CDR2 FVKESK. The CDR3 runs 14 amino acids, cysteine and phenylalanine included. The kept DNA is CDR3 alone, 42 bases in frame from the first base. The germline ends are 9 bases apart after V is trimmed by 4 bases and J by 2 bases. Comment on this clone: Its antigen is not yet known. No much larger clone is present one base from it, and per-base qualities are unavailable.

Overall study results and their limits: Linkage disequilibrium might explain the correlated functional status among segregating V segments, but an unknown experimental factor could not be excluded. CMV serostatus was the only immune exposure information available for the cohort. It was suggested by the authors that the approach could potentially be generalized to other disease states and immunological phenotypes. A later genetic analysis associated a missense DCLRE1C variant with V-gene and J-gene trimming of TCR beta chains, and an independent cohort replicated the association. In this cohort, only TCR beta chains were sequenced, and detectable features were limited by the absence of alpha or paired-chain data. HLA typing was unavailable for some donors at each locus, so association tests used only the typed subset. Compared with equally common non-associated chains, HLA-associated TCR beta chains in a later analysis were more clonally expanded and had lower generation probabilities. According to a later analysis, most CMV-associated TCR beta chains appeared to be HLA-restricted, and the HLA associations seemed to be driven largely by CMV exposure. A group of highly shared sequence variants was considered likely to be a technical artifact of the sequencing pipeline. The classifier was reported to diagnose cytomegalovirus status with high specificity and sensitivity in both the original and validation cohorts. According to a later analysis, parvovirus B19, influenza, CMV and Epstein-Barr virus appeared linked to several top co-occurrence clusters. A later analysis associated 17,000 or so TCR beta sequences with specific HLA alleles at a false discovery rate of 0.05. Sequencing depth was assumed to be roughly uniform across donors in the presence/absence analyses, though that assumption may not hold. Some IMGT-functional V segments, including TRBV6-2 and TRBV6-3, could not be told apart with the 87-base-pair reads, so those segments were excluded. In an earlier analysis of 587 of the donors, most TCR beta V segments appeared in productive rearrangements about 90% or about 30% of the time, broadly matching IMGT annotations. In a later genetic analysis, fewer N-insertions in productive TCRs were reported among donors in an Asian-associated ancestry cluster than the roughly 700-donor mean. A few of the identified cytomegalovirus-associated TCR beta chains were confirmed in vitro to be specific for cytomegalovirus antigens. Strong co-occurrence of HLA alleles, especially DR and DQ, made assigning TCR associations to individual alleles difficult. A further reported finding was that TCR beta sequences accurately predicted the HLA-A and HLA-B alleles for most subjects in the first cohort. According to a later analysis, TCR association rates differed among HLA loci, with DRB1 alleles showing the most associated TCRs and HLA-C alleles showing the fewest. Most TCR sequences were seen in very few donors, while some public TCRs were found in many individuals. The earlier analysis of a few hundred of the donors excluded over 15 rarely observed V segments, including chromosome 9 orphons, because counts were too low. In the study, approximately 150 TCR beta chains were listed as associated with cytomegalovirus.

Library preparation used the immunoSEQ multiplex PCR assay. A mixture of 60 forward primers for TCR Vbeta segments and 13 reverse primers for TCR Jbeta segments was used in the multiplex PCR. The CDR3 region of rearranged TCR beta genes was amplified from genomic DNA by a multiplex PCR assay. Amplified TCR beta libraries were sequenced as 87-base-pair reads on the Illumina HiSeq System. The authors' analysis ran thus. In a later analysis, some 80 million unique TCR beta chains were counted across the roughly 700 repertoires, and around 11 million of these chains were shared by at least two donors. Raw reads were error-corrected and collapsed into unique sequences with a nearest-neighbor algorithm that merged closely related sequences to remove PCR and sequencing errors. Alignment of CDR3 sequences to IMGT reference sequences was used to assign V, D and J gene segments. For a sequence to be retained, a match of at least six nucleotides to both a V gene segment and a J gene segment was required. A rearrangement was called productive if the CDR3 had no stop codons and remained in frame with V and J, and every other rearrangement was called non-productive. CDR3 was defined according to IMGT convention as the region running from the second conserved V-encoded cysteine to the conserved J-encoded phenylalanine. The earlier analysis of some 540 of the donors excluded any sequence lacking an unambiguous match to a single V gene segment. In an earlier analysis of around 600 of the donors, V segments were called functional above 56.7% productive rearrangements and were called segregating when the between-donor standard deviation exceeded 5%. To diagnose cytomegalovirus status from the catalog of TCR beta chain sequences, a statistical classification framework was built. A later analysis assigned V and J genes by comparing TCR nucleotide sequences with IMGT/GENE-DB human TR gene sequences. A later analysis assigned CDR3 sequences and most-parsimonious VDJ recombination scenarios with the TCRdist pipeline. In a later analysis, each TCR beta chain was defined by its CDR3 amino acid sequence together with its V-gene family, and reads without a unique V-gene family were excluded. As a way to deal with suspected cross-contamination and a sequencing artifact, a later analysis dropped approximately 590 nucleotide sequences that were highly shared and had low generation probability. A later analysis calculated a clonal expansion index for each public chain from normalized within-repertoire ranks of inferred template counts. In a later analysis, generation probabilities were computed with a VDJ recombination model fitted to out-of-frame rearrangements, and the resulting probabilities were checked against IGoR. In a later analysis, hypergeometric tests were used to score TCR-TCR, TCR-HLA and TCR-CMV co-occurrence, with a repertoire-size bias correction applied to TCR pairs. In a later analysis, false discovery rates were estimated by permuting HLA or CMV assignments 20 times. In a later analysis, co-occurring TCRs were grouped with DBSCAN, and TCRdist sequence similarity was added when clustering was performed within HLA-allele-positive subsets. For co-occurrence clustering, repertoires with fewer than 30,000 or more than 120,000 public chains were excluded, along with four or five repertoires with anomalous nucleotide sharing. The immuneACCESS repertoire file appears here via TCRdb, limited to in-frame rearrangements. These files lack a portion of the clones; in checked studies, under half of the deficit traces to unresolved V genes, and the cause of the others is not known. That table supplies the V and J calls and clone size; D and trimming were determined from the DNA. The sample table lists about 190,000 clones, about four fifths of them with a count of one. The biggest ten clones account for about 1% of the sample.

This clonotype was obtained from a woman aged 40 to 49 in good health and CMV-seronegative. Specimen: PBMCs. The chain couples TRBV14 to TRBJ2-1; no D gene can be assigned with confidence. DNA sequence: TGTGCCAGCAGCCGCACGGTAGCCTACAATGAGCAGTTCTTC. Protein translation: CASSRTVAYNEQFF.